This TCR beta chain was sequenced for a study of control samples from healthy donors and cancer patients. Here immunoSEQ multiplex PCR was the method, and the copy in TCRdb shows in-frame clones only, minus some. This table holds 45,000 or so clones, around 87% found once. V lost 3 bases and J lost 3, with 14 bases in between. Per germline, CDR1 SEHNR and CDR2 FQNEAQ (reference sequence). The CDR3 runs 16 residues. This chain links TRBV7-9 with TRBJ2-2; the D gene is possibly TRBD1 (7 bases). Material for sequencing was PBMCs. The sequence was collected from a woman aged 55-70 years with lung cancer. CDR3 loop: CASSFAGQIYTGELFF. The CDR3 coding sequence is TGTGCCAGCAGCTTCGCGGGACAGATCTACACCGGGGAGCTGTTTTTT.